A selection of T cell receptor beta chains follows, all from one sample in a study of blood T cells in healthy people across ages. TCRdb independently ran MiXCR on the 5' RACE reads; one entry per CDR3 protein. The sample records 650,000 to 900,000 distinct CDR3 sequences, 60% to 80% being singletons. Sequencing was done on a sample of blood. Every receptor here comes from a man aged 30-40 years in good health. Both conserved end residues are part of each CDR3. D genes are given only for firm matches. Size is omitted from some rows. Given values are once, few, many or a class for expanded clones.

j_call	v_call	clone_size	d_call	cdr3_aa	cdr3_nt
TRBJ2-6	TRBV3-1	-	-	CASSQGRGFNSGANVLTF	TGTGCCAGCAGCCAAGGAAGGGGTTTTAACTCTGGGGCCAACGTCCTGACTTTC
TRBJ2-1	TRBV4-3	-	TRBD2	CASSQGVASGKDNEQFF	TGCGCCAGCAGCCAAGGGGTGGCTAGCGGGAAAGACAATGAGCAGTTCTTC
TRBJ2-1	TRBV4-1	once	-	CASSQDRSADEQFF	TGCGCCAGCAGCCAAGATAGGTCCGCCGATGAGCAGTTCTTC
TRBJ2-7	TRBV28	-	-	CASSLAGPLRSEQYF	TGTGCCAGCAGTTTAGCCGGGCCACTTAGGTCCGAGCAGTACTTC
TRBJ1-4	TRBV21-1	-	-	CASSKSSSEKLFF	TGTGCCAGCAGCAAATCTTCGAGCGAAAAACTGTTTTTT
TRBJ1-2	TRBV29-1	-	TRBD1	CSLKDRGSYGYTF	TGCAGCTTAAAGGACAGGGGAAGCTATGGCTACACCTTC
TRBJ2-1	TRBV7-2	-	TRBD2	CASSPPGSGGGLGDNEQFF	TGTGCCAGCAGCCCCCCAGGATCGGGGGGGGGACTGGGGGACAATGAGCAGTTCTTC
TRBJ2-7	TRBV29-1	-	-	CSVEGGQPYEQYF	TGCAGCGTTGAAGGAGGGCAGCCCTACGAGCAGTACTTC
TRBJ1-2	TRBV10-3	-	-	CAISDPVTNYGYTF	TGTGCCATCAGTGATCCCGTGACTAACTATGGCTACACCTTC
TRBJ2-4	TRBV7-2	-	-	CASSATVNIQYF	TGTGCCAGCAGCGCGACAGTAAACATTCAGTACTTC
TRBJ2-5	TRBV20-1	few	TRBD2	CSANRGGASQETQYF	TGCAGTGCTAACCGGGGAGGGGCTAGTCAAGAGACCCAGTACTTC
TRBJ1-1	TRBV6-5	-	-	CASSYSITNTEAFF	TGTGCCAGCAGTTACTCGATAACGAACACTGAAGCTTTCTTT
TRBJ2-5	TRBV28	-	TRBD1	CASSLGTGREYF	TGTGCCAGCAGTTTAGGGACAGGTCGAGAGTACTTC
TRBJ2-3	TRBV15	-	-	CATSRDGRAMDTQYF	TGTGCCACCAGCAGAGATGGCCGGGCGATGGATACGCAGTATTTT
TRBJ2-5	TRBV6-5	-	-	CASSYSGGPGQETQYF	TGTGCCAGCAGTTACTCGGGGGGGCCGGGCCAAGAGACCCAGTACTTC
TRBJ2-1	TRBV5-1	many	TRBD2	CASSSGTTRDEQFF	TGCGCCAGCAGCTCCGGGACTACCCGCGATGAGCAGTTCTTC
TRBJ2-1	TRBV3-1	-	-	CASRAGVEGLDEQFF	TGTGCCAGCAGAGCAGGAGTCGAGGGCTTGGATGAGCAGTTCTTC
TRBJ1-4	TRBV4-3	-	-	CASSQGYSPNEKLFF	TGCGCCAGCAGCCAAGGGTATAGTCCCAATGAAAAACTGTTTTTT
TRBJ2-7	TRBV7-9	few	-	CASSLDSWDGYEQYF	TGTGCCAGCAGCTTAGATAGTTGGGACGGCTACGAGCAGTACTTC
TRBJ1-5	TRBV18	-	TRBD1	CAGSPWTGQNQPQHF	TGTGCCGGCTCACCATGGACAGGCCAGAATCAGCCCCAGCATTTT
TRBJ1-4	TRBV9	-	TRBD1	CASSGSWDSNEKLFF	TGTGCCAGCAGCGGGTCGTGGGACAGTAATGAAAAACTGTTTTTT
TRBJ2-3	TRBV7-9	-	TRBD2	CASSSARDPGGDTQYF	TGTGCCAGCAGCTCGGCCCGGGATCCGGGGGGGGATACGCAGTATTTT
TRBJ1-5	TRBV7-9	-	-	CASDRQASNQPQHF	TGTGCCAGCGACCGACAGGCTAGCAATCAGCCCCAGCATTTT
TRBJ2-5	TRBV7-7	-	TRBD2	CASSLGLAGTPRTQYF	TGTGCTAGCAGCTTAGGACTAGCGGGGACCCCGAGGACCCAGTACTTC
TRBJ1-6	TRBV20-1	-	-	CSARESQGISPLHF	TGCAGTGCCAGGGAAAGCCAGGGGATTTCACCCCTCCACTTT
TRBJ2-5	TRBV29-1	-	-	CSVERSHQETQYF	TGCAGCGTTGAGAGGAGTCATCAAGAGACCCAGTACTTC
TRBJ2-1	TRBV7-6	-	-	CASSPGGVEQFF	TGTGCCAGCAGCCCGGGCGGAGTCGAGCAGTTCTTC
TRBJ2-1	TRBV27	-	-	CATGGANEQFF	TGTGCCACCGGGGGCGCTAATGAGCAGTTCTTC
TRBJ1-6	TRBV9	-	-	CASSVEGGGAGYSPLHF	TGTGCCAGCAGCGTAGAGGGGGGGGGCGCAGGATATTCACCCCTCCACTTT
TRBJ1-2	TRBV20-1	-	-	CSAPNPGYSYTF	TGCAGTGCCCCCAACCCAGGGTATAGCTACACCTTC
TRBJ1-5	TRBV18	-	-	CASSPPGAQVSNQPQHF	TGTGCCAGCTCACCACCGGGTGCGCAGGTGAGCAATCAGCCCCAGCATTTT
TRBJ2-7	TRBV9	-	-	CASSVEAAGAPYEQYF	TGTGCCAGCAGCGTAGAGGCGGCGGGGGCCCCCTACGAGCAGTACTTC
TRBJ1-1	TRBV20-1	-	-	CSARVGGWYTEAFF	TGCAGTGCTAGAGTGGGGGGTTGGTACACTGAAGCTTTCTTT
TRBJ2-3	TRBV6-2/TRBV6-3	-	-	CTSSYDLPPKSDTQYF	TGTACCAGCAGTTACGACCTTCCCCCGAAGTCAGATACGCAGTATTTT
TRBJ1-1	TRBV27	-	TRBD1	CASTAGGLNTEAFF	TGTGCCAGCACCGCAGGGGGACTGAACACTGAAGCTTTCTTT
TRBJ2-7	TRBV6-5	-	TRBD1	CASRVGQNPSYEQYF	TGTGCCAGCAGGGTGGGACAGAATCCTTCCTACGAGCAGTACTTC
TRBJ2-7	TRBV28	-	TRBD2	CASSLRGLAGSRYAYEQYF	TGTGCCAGCAGTCTTCGTGGACTAGCGGGCTCACGCTACGCCTACGAGCAGTACTTC
TRBJ2-3	TRBV20-1	few	TRBD2	CSASREASGSYTQYF	TGCAGTGCTAGTCGGGAGGCTAGCGGTTCTTATACGCAGTATTTT
TRBJ2-1	TRBV30	-	-	CAWSDVRGLYQETQFF	TGTGCCTGGAGTGACGTTCGGGGGCTGTACCAAGAGACCCAGTTCTTC
TRBJ2-1	TRBV29-1	-	-	CSVELLQGTSERFF	TGCAGCGTAGAACTATTACAGGGGACTAGTGAGCGGTTCTTC
TRBJ2-7	TRBV6-5	few	-	CASSYDTGTYEQYF	TGTGCCAGCAGTTACGATACAGGTACCTACGAGCAGTACTTC
TRBJ2-3	TRBV7-2	few	TRBD1	CASSPDRVVADTQYF	TGTGCCAGCAGCCCAGACAGGGTGGTCGCAGATACGCAGTATTTT
TRBJ2-7	TRBV14	-	-	CASSRPTYEQYF	TGTGCCAGCAGCCGGCCGACATACGAGCAGTACTTC
TRBJ2-7	TRBV12-3/TRBV12-4	-	-	CASSSTGRGYEQYF	TGTGCCAGCAGCTCAACCGGACGAGGATACGAGCAGTACTTC
TRBJ2-7	TRBV27	-	-	CASSYRDGTFYEQYF	TGTGCCAGCAGTTACCGGGACGGAACATTCTACGAGCAGTACTTC
TRBJ1-5	TRBV5-6	-	TRBD1	CASSLAGTGHSKQPQHF	TGTGCCAGCAGCTTGGCAGGGACAGGGCATAGCAAGCAGCCCCAGCATTTT
TRBJ1-2	TRBV27	-	-	CASSTGTYTFYTF	TGTGCCAGCAGCACCGGGACATATACTTTCTACACCTTC
TRBJ2-5	TRBV6-5	-	-	CASSSLQTETQYF	TGTGCCAGCAGTTCCCTCCAAACGGAGACCCAGTACTTC
TRBJ2-5	TRBV7-3	-	-	CASSLGSPEETQYF	TGTGCCAGCAGCTTAGGTTCACCCGAAGAGACCCAGTACTTC
TRBJ1-2	TRBV13	few	-	CASNNREGVEGYGYTF	TGTGCCAGCAATAATCGGGAGGGGGTTGAAGGCTATGGCTACACCTTC
TRBJ2-3	TRBV5-1	few	TRBD2	CASSLVGTSPDTQYF	TGCGCCAGCAGCTTGGTGGGGACTAGTCCAGATACGCAGTATTTT
TRBJ1-5	TRBV3-1	-	TRBD1	CASSQGTGETQPQHF	TGTGCCAGCAGCCAAGGGACAGGGGAGACTCAGCCCCAGCATTTT
TRBJ2-3	TRBV20-1	-	-	CSARVGSHYTDTQYF	TGCAGTGCTAGAGTTGGCTCACACTACACAGATACGCAGTATTTT
TRBJ2-7	TRBV6-2/TRBV6-3	-	-	CASSDLRVGRSYEQYF	TGTGCCAGCAGCGACCTCCGGGTGGGCCGGTCCTACGAGCAGTACTTC
TRBJ2-7	TRBV7-3	-	TRBD1	CASSADRFGEQYF	TGTGCCAGCAGCGCGGACAGGTTTGGCGAGCAGTACTTC
TRBJ2-2	TRBV4-3	-	-	CASSHESGRIGELFF	TGCGCCAGCAGCCACGAGTCAGGGAGGATCGGGGAGCTGTTTTTT
TRBJ2-5	TRBV27	few	-	CASSSLFSSHQETQYF	TGTGCCAGCAGTTCCTTGTTTTCTAGCCACCAAGAGACCCAGTACTTC
TRBJ2-5	TRBV7-2	-	TRBD2	CASSLAPLAGQETQYF	TGTGCCAGCAGCTTAGCGCCACTAGCGGGGCAAGAGACCCAGTACTTC
TRBJ1-6	TRBV5-8	-	-	CASSFRTVYNSPLHF	TGTGCCAGCAGCTTCAGGACGGTGTATAATTCACCCCTCCACTTT
TRBJ2-7	TRBV20-1	-	TRBD1	CSATFGTATYEQYF	TGCAGTGCTACCTTCGGGACAGCTACCTACGAGCAGTACTTC